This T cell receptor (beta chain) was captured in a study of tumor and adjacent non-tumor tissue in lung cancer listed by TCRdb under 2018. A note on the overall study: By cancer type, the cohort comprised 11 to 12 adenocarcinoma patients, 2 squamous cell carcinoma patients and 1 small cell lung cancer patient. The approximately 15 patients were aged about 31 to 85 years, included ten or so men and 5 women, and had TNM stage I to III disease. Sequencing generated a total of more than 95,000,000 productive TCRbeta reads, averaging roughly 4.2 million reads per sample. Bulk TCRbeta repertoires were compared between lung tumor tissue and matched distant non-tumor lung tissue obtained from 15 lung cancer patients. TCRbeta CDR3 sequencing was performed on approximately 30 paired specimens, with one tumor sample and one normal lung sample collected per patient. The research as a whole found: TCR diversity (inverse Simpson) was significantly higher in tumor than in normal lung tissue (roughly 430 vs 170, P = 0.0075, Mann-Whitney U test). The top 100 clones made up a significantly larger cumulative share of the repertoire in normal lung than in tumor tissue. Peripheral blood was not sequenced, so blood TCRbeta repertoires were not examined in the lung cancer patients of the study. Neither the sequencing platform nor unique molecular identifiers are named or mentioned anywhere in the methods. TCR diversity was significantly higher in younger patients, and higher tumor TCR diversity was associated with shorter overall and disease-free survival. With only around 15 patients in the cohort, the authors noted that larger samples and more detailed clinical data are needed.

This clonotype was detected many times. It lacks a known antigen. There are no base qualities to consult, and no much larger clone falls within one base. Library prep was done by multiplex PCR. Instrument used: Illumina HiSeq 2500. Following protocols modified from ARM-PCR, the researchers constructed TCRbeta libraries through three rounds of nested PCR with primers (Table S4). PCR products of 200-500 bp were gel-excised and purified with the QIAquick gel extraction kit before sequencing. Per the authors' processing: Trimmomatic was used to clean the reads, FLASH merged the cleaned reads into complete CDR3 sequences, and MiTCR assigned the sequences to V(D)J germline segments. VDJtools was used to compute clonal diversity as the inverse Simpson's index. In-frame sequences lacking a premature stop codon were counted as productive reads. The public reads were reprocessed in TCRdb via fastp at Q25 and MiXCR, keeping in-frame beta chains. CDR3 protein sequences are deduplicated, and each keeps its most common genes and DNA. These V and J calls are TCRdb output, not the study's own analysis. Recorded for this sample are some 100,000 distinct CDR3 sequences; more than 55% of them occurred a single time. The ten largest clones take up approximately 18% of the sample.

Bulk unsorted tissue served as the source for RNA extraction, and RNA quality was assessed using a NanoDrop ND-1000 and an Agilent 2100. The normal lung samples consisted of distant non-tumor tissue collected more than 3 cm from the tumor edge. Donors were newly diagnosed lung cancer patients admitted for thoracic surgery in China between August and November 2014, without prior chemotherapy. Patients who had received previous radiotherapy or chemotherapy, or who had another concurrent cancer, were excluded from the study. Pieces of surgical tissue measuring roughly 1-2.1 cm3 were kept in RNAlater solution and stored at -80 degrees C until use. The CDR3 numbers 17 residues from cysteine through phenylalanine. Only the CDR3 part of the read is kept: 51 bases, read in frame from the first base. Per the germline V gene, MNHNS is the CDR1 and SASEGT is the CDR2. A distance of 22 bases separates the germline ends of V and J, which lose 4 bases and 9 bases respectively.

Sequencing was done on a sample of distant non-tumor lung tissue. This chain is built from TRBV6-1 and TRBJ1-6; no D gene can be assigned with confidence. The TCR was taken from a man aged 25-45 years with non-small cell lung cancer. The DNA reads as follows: TGTGCCAGCAGTGCCCCTTGGGGTAATTTACGAGGTTCACCCCTCCACTTT. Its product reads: CASSAPWGNLRGSPLHF.